This TCR beta chain derives from a study of T-cell memory formation after mild COVID-19. Looking at the study overall: For the most part, TCR clusters were specific to one donor.

TCRdb ran MiXCR on the 5' RACE reads and lists one entry per CDR3 protein. The table lists around 310,000 distinct CDR3 sequences, roughly 15% of them singletons. The CDR3 covers 17 residues. Losses at the gene ends were 4 bases for V and 0 bases for J; bases not matched to a gene: 8. This receptor was taken from a man aged 18 to 30 who had mild COVID-19 (a few samples of this study predate the infection). Cell type and time point are not known. Material for sequencing was PBMCs or a T cell subset sorted from them (not recorded which). The V gene is TRBV12-3 or TRBV12-4, the J gene TRBJ2-2; 7 bases are a match to TRBD1. CDR3 in amino acids: CASSSWTGETNTGELFF. Here the CDR3 DNA reads TGTGCCAGCAGTTCATGGACAGGAGAAACGAACACCGGGGAGCTGTTTTTT.